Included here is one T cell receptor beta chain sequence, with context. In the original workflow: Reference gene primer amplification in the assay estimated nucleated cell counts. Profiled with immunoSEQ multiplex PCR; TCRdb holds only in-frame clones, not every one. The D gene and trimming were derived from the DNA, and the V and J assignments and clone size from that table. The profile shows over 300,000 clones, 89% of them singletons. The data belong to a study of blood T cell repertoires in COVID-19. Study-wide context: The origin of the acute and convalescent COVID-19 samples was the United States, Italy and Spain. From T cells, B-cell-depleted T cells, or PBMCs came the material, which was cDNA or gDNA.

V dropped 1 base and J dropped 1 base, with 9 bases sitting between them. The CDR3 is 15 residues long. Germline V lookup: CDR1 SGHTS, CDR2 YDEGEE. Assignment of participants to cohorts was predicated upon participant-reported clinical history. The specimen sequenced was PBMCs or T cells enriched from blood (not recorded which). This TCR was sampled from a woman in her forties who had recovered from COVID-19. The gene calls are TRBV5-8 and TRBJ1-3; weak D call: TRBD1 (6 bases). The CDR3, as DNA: TGTGCCAGCAGCTTGATAAGGGGGTCTGGAAACACCATATATTTT. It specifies CASSLIRGSGNTIYF.